This TCR beta chain was sequenced during a study of CD4+ T cells in melanoma. Assay: immunoSEQ multiplex PCR; the TCRdb copy retains only in-frame clones and omits some. Of more than 110,000 clones listed, 80% to 95% are singletons. The sequence was obtained from a human donor with melanoma.

CDR3 DNA sequence: TGTGCCAGCAGCTTAGACGGGGGGAAGGATACGCAGTATTTT. Translation: CASSLDGGKDTQYF. The rearrangement joins TRBV7-9 to TRBJ2-3, with 7 bases identical to TRBD2. This CDR3 region has 14 residues. V trimming: 1 base; J trimming: 6 bases; junction bases outside the gene matches: 4. Germline loops: CDR1 SEHNR, CDR2 FQNEAQ (reference sequence).